The rows below give T cell receptor beta chains drawn from one sample of a study of identical twins. TCRdb itself ran the 5' RACE reads through MiXCR, one entry per CDR3 protein. The sample lists about 250,000 distinct CDR3 sequences; about 8% were seen once. The same sample was also used in a study of yellow fever vaccine responses in identical twins.

The sequenced sample consisted of CD8+ T cells sorted from blood. All receptors derive from a woman under 30 in good health. Each CDR3 is given with its conserved first and last residue. The D gene is left open where the match is weak. Part of the rows lack a size; the others show once, few, many or a class for expanded clones.

V gene: TRBV27; J gene: TRBJ2-7; clone size: -; D gene: TRBD2; CDR3 protein: CASSSRLAGAGEQYF; CDR3 DNA: TGTGCCAGCAGTTCAAGACTAGCGGGAGCCGGGGAGCAGTACTTC
V gene: TRBV6-2/TRBV6-3; J gene: TRBJ2-1; clone size: few; D gene: TRBD2; CDR3 protein: CASSYSASGADEQFF; CDR3 DNA: TGTGCCAGCAGTTACTCGGCTAGCGGGGCCGATGAGCAGTTCTTC
V gene: TRBV29-1; J gene: TRBJ1-1; clone size: many; D gene: -; CDR3 protein: CSVGVMNTEAFF; CDR3 DNA: TGCAGCGTCGGGGTCATGAACACTGAAGCTTTCTTT
V gene: TRBV13; J gene: TRBJ2-3; clone size: few; D gene: TRBD2; CDR3 protein: CASSSEGLAGGPVSLDTQYF; CDR3 DNA: TGTGCCAGCAGCTCGGAGGGACTAGCGGGGGGGCCGGTATCGTTAGATACGCAGTATTTT
V gene: TRBV7-9; J gene: TRBJ2-3; clone size: -; D gene: -; CDR3 protein: CASSFSTPPGKDTQYF; CDR3 DNA: TGTGCCAGCAGCTTCTCGACCCCCCCGGGGAAAGATACGCAGTATTTT
V gene: TRBV7-6; J gene: TRBJ2-2; clone size: -; D gene: -; CDR3 protein: CASSLTHERETGELFF; CDR3 DNA: TGTGCCAGCAGCTTGACTCATGAAAGGGAAACCGGGGAGCTGTTTTTT
V gene: TRBV11-2; J gene: TRBJ2-3; clone size: few; D gene: -; CDR3 protein: CASSLDPVGANTDTQYF; CDR3 DNA: TGTGCCAGCAGCTTAGATCCCGTAGGAGCTAACACAGATACGCAGTATTTT
V gene: TRBV7-9; J gene: TRBJ2-4; clone size: many; D gene: -; CDR3 protein: CASSLDRAAKNIQYF; CDR3 DNA: TGTGCCAGCAGCTTAGACAGGGCGGCCAAAAACATTCAGTACTTC
V gene: TRBV11-2; J gene: TRBJ2-3; clone size: few; D gene: -; CDR3 protein: CASSVPSGAKWMGTTDTQYF; CDR3 DNA: TGTGCCAGCAGCGTCCCCTCAGGGGCAAAGTGGATGGGAACAACAGATACGCAGTATTTT
V gene: TRBV28; J gene: TRBJ2-2; clone size: -; D gene: -; CDR3 protein: CASSLQGSGELFF; CDR3 DNA: TGTGCCAGCAGCCTCCAGGGTTCCGGGGAGCTGTTTTTT
V gene: TRBV7-3; J gene: TRBJ2-5; clone size: few; D gene: TRBD2; CDR3 protein: CASSPGIAGEETQYF; CDR3 DNA: TGTGCCAGCAGCCCCGGGATAGCGGGGGAAGAGACCCAGTACTTC
V gene: TRBV2; J gene: TRBJ2-7; clone size: many; D gene: -; CDR3 protein: CASSERPGAYEQYF; CDR3 DNA: TGTGCCAGCAGTGAACGTCCGGGAGCCTACGAGCAGTACTTC
V gene: TRBV5-1; J gene: TRBJ2-7; clone size: few; D gene: TRBD1; CDR3 protein: CASTRWTGASYEQYF; CDR3 DNA: TGCGCCAGCACCAGATGGACAGGGGCCAGCTACGAGCAGTACTTC
V gene: TRBV7-6; J gene: TRBJ2-3; clone size: many; D gene: TRBD2; CDR3 protein: CASSFFSGGALFTDTQYF; CDR3 DNA: TGTGCCAGCAGCTTTTTTAGCGGGGGGGCCCTCTTCACAGATACGCAGTATTTT
V gene: TRBV9; J gene: TRBJ2-4; clone size: -; D gene: -; CDR3 protein: CASSVGLTLAKNIQYF; CDR3 DNA: TGTGCCAGCAGCGTAGGCCTAACGTTAGCCAAAAACATTCAGTACTTC
V gene: TRBV4-1; J gene: TRBJ1-2; clone size: -; D gene: TRBD1; CDR3 protein: CASSLAPGQNYGYTF; CDR3 DNA: TGCGCCAGCAGCCTCGCCCCGGGACAGAACTATGGCTACACCTTC
V gene: TRBV12-3/TRBV12-4; J gene: TRBJ1-1; clone size: -; D gene: -; CDR3 protein: CASSFGHLNTEAFF; CDR3 DNA: TGTGCCAGCAGTTTCGGCCACCTGAACACTGAAGCTTTCTTT
V gene: TRBV24-1; J gene: TRBJ2-7; clone size: few; D gene: TRBD1; CDR3 protein: CATSGQGAHEQYF; CDR3 DNA: TGTGCCACCAGTGGACAGGGGGCCCACGAGCAGTACTTC
V gene: TRBV9; J gene: TRBJ2-7; clone size: -; D gene: TRBD1; CDR3 protein: CASSAGTGPYEQYF; CDR3 DNA: TGTGCCAGCAGCGCCGGGACAGGGCCCTACGAGCAGTACTTC
V gene: TRBV3-1; J gene: TRBJ2-3; clone size: -; D gene: TRBD2; CDR3 protein: CASKRTSVTDTQYF; CDR3 DNA: TGTGCCAGCAAAAGGACTAGCGTCACAGATACGCAGTATTTT
V gene: TRBV29-1; J gene: TRBJ2-7; clone size: -; D gene: TRBD1; CDR3 protein: CSVDQGATYEQHF; CDR3 DNA: TGCAGCGTTGATCAGGGGGCGACCTACGAGCAGCACTTC
V gene: TRBV7-2; J gene: TRBJ2-2; clone size: -; D gene: -; CDR3 protein: CASSLGGGGELFF; CDR3 DNA: TGTGCCAGCAGCTTAGGGGGCGGCGGGGAGCTGTTTTTT
V gene: TRBV29-1; J gene: TRBJ2-5; clone size: -; D gene: -; CDR3 protein: CSVESTGIVQETQYF; CDR3 DNA: TGCAGCGTTGAATCCACAGGGATAGTACAAGAGACCCAGTACTTC
V gene: TRBV28; J gene: TRBJ1-2; clone size: -; D gene: TRBD1; CDR3 protein: CASGTGDGYGYTF; CDR3 DNA: TGTGCCAGTGGGACAGGGGACGGCTATGGCTACACCTTC
V gene: TRBV28; J gene: TRBJ2-7; clone size: few; D gene: TRBD2; CDR3 protein: CASSLPGTSGSFGSYEQYF; CDR3 DNA: TGTGCCAGCAGTTTGCCAGGGACTAGCGGGAGCTTTGGCTCCTACGAGCAGTACTTC
V gene: TRBV27; J gene: TRBJ2-7; clone size: few; D gene: -; CDR3 protein: CASKYTPGDGYEQYF; CDR3 DNA: TGTGCCAGCAAATACACTCCCGGAGACGGCTACGAGCAGTACTTC
V gene: TRBV3-1; J gene: TRBJ2-2; clone size: few; D gene: -; CDR3 protein: CASSTPGDLNTGELFF; CDR3 DNA: TGTGCCAGCAGCACCCCAGGGGATCTTAACACCGGGGAGCTGTTTTTT
V gene: TRBV24-1; J gene: TRBJ2-1; clone size: many; D gene: -; CDR3 protein: CATSLGYNEQFF; CDR3 DNA: TGTGCCACCAGCTTGGGTTACAATGAGCAGTTCTTC
V gene: TRBV7-9; J gene: TRBJ2-3; clone size: many; D gene: TRBD2; CDR3 protein: CASSLTSGGYDTQYF; CDR3 DNA: TGTGCCAGCAGCTTAACTAGCGGGGGGTACGATACGCAGTATTTT
V gene: TRBV29-1; J gene: TRBJ2-2; clone size: -; D gene: TRBD1; CDR3 protein: CSVPGGADTGELFF; CDR3 DNA: TGCAGCGTACCAGGGGGCGCGGACACCGGGGAGCTGTTTTTT
V gene: TRBV4-3; J gene: TRBJ2-3; clone size: -; D gene: TRBD2; CDR3 protein: CASSQEKGLAGADTQYF; CDR3 DNA: TGCGCCAGCAGCCAGGAGAAGGGACTAGCGGGAGCAGATACGCAGTATTTT
V gene: TRBV4-3; J gene: TRBJ2-7; clone size: -; D gene: TRBD2; CDR3 protein: CARERGRAGPEGCEQYF; CDR3 DNA: TGCGCCAGGGAGAGAGGGAGGGCGGGCCCCGAAGGCTGCGAGCAGTACTTC
V gene: TRBV4-1; J gene: TRBJ2-7; clone size: -; D gene: TRBD2; CDR3 protein: CASSQDVGLAYEQYF; CDR3 DNA: TGCGCCAGCAGCCAAGACGTGGGACTAGCCTACGAGCAGTACTTC
V gene: TRBV28; J gene: TRBJ2-7; clone size: -; D gene: -; CDR3 protein: CASSLELSYEQYF; CDR3 DNA: TGTGCCAGCAGTTTGGAGTTGTCCTACGAGCAGTACTTC
V gene: TRBV2; J gene: TRBJ2-4; clone size: many; D gene: TRBD2; CDR3 protein: CASSEYILTSANRKGIQYF; CDR3 DNA: TGTGCCAGCAGCGAATACATCCTGACTAGCGCGAATCGAAAGGGCATTCAGTACTTC
V gene: TRBV2; J gene: TRBJ2-7; clone size: few; D gene: TRBD1; CDR3 protein: CASIRTGGYEQYF; CDR3 DNA: TGTGCCAGCATAAGGACAGGGGGCTACGAGCAGTACTTC
V gene: TRBV11-2; J gene: TRBJ1-4; clone size: many; D gene: -; CDR3 protein: CASSQLQANLEKLFF; CDR3 DNA: TGTGCCAGCAGCCAATTACAGGCGAACCTAGAAAAACTGTTTTTT
V gene: TRBV20-1; J gene: TRBJ2-1; clone size: many; D gene: -; CDR3 protein: CSAAPNEQFF; CDR3 DNA: TGCAGTGCTGCCCCCAATGAGCAGTTCTTC
V gene: TRBV5-5; J gene: TRBJ1-2; clone size: few; D gene: -; CDR3 protein: CASSFDGLEDTF; CDR3 DNA: TGTGCCAGCAGCTTTGACGGTTTAGAGGACACCTTC
V gene: TRBV24-1; J gene: TRBJ2-3; clone size: few; D gene: -; CDR3 protein: CATSDLPASASTDTQYF; CDR3 DNA: TGTGCCACCAGTGATTTGCCGGCTAGCGCGAGCACAGATACGCAGTATTTT
V gene: TRBV7-7; J gene: TRBJ2-1; clone size: -; D gene: -; CDR3 protein: CASSRDLGNEQFF; CDR3 DNA: TGTGCTAGCAGCAGGGACCTCGGGAATGAGCAGTTCTTC
V gene: TRBV11-2; J gene: TRBJ1-1; clone size: -; D gene: -; CDR3 protein: CASSPRRFGTEAFF; CDR3 DNA: TGTGCCAGCAGCCCCCGTAGGTTTGGCACTGAAGCTTTCTTT
V gene: TRBV3-1; J gene: TRBJ2-7; clone size: -; D gene: -; CDR3 protein: CASSANSNEQYF; CDR3 DNA: TGTGCCAGCAGCGCGAACAGTAACGAGCAGTACTTC
V gene: TRBV7-3; J gene: TRBJ2-3; clone size: many; D gene: -; CDR3 protein: CASSLGVTDTQYF; CDR3 DNA: TGTGCCAGCAGCTTAGGGGTCACAGATACGCAGTATTTT
V gene: TRBV29-1; J gene: TRBJ2-7; clone size: many; D gene: TRBD2; CDR3 protein: CSVGSGIGYEQYF; CDR3 DNA: TGCAGCGTTGGTAGCGGGATTGGCTACGAGCAGTACTTC
V gene: TRBV29-1; J gene: TRBJ2-6; clone size: many; D gene: -; CDR3 protein: CSAVESSGANVLTF; CDR3 DNA: TGCAGCGCCGTAGAGAGCTCTGGGGCCAACGTCCTGACTTTC
V gene: TRBV11-1; J gene: TRBJ2-2; clone size: few; D gene: -; CDR3 protein: CASSLVQAHGWIPLGSGELFF; CDR3 DNA: TGTGCCAGCAGCTTAGTCCAAGCGCATGGCTGGATCCCTTTGGGATCCGGGGAGCTGTTTTTT
V gene: TRBV7-6; J gene: TRBJ2-2; clone size: few; D gene: -; CDR3 protein: CASSLYTAGELFF; CDR3 DNA: TGTGCCAGCAGCTTATATACAGCCGGGGAGCTGTTTTTT
V gene: TRBV5-1; J gene: TRBJ2-7; clone size: -; D gene: -; CDR3 protein: CASSLGGPPDEQYF; CDR3 DNA: TGCGCCAGCAGCTTGGGGGGACCTCCGGACGAGCAGTACTTC
V gene: TRBV28; J gene: TRBJ2-3; clone size: -; D gene: -; CDR3 protein: CASSLQGPTDTQYF; CDR3 DNA: TGTGCCAGCAGTTTACAGGGACCCACAGATACGCAGTATTTT
V gene: TRBV29-1; J gene: TRBJ2-1; clone size: -; D gene: -; CDR3 protein: CSAQGGTSDDNEQFF; CDR3 DNA: TGCAGCGCTCAGGGGGGGACTAGTGATGACAATGAGCAGTTCTTC
V gene: TRBV25-1; J gene: TRBJ2-6; clone size: few; D gene: -; CDR3 protein: CASSPPGSESSGANVLTF; CDR3 DNA: TGTGCCAGCAGCCCCCCCGGGTCAGAAAGCTCTGGGGCCAACGTCCTGACTTTC
V gene: TRBV3-1; J gene: TRBJ2-1; clone size: many; D gene: TRBD1; CDR3 protein: CASSRSGTGAYNEQFF; CDR3 DNA: TGTGCCAGCAGCCGATCCGGGACAGGGGCCTACAATGAGCAGTTCTTC
V gene: TRBV6-1; J gene: TRBJ1-5; clone size: -; D gene: -; CDR3 protein: CASSEGPNQPQHF; CDR3 DNA: TGTGCCAGCAGTGAAGGGCCGAATCAGCCCCAGCATTTT